This TCR beta chain stems from a study of blood T cells in healthy people across ages. Each donor had 8.5 to 10 milliliters of peripheral blood drawn. V was cut by 7 bases and J by 1 base, with 10 bases left in between. Germline CDR1 reads LNHDA; CDR2 reads SQIVND (reference sequence). This CDR3 spans 13 amino acids. PCR was performed a second time for about 7 to 11 cycles using a sample-barcoded 5' primer and a J-beta primer mix. Using its own MiXCR run on the 5' RACE reads, TCRdb lists one record per CDR3 protein. The table shows around 990,000 distinct CDR3 sequences, with around two fifths occurring only once.

This clonotype was sampled from a man between 18 and 29 years old in good health. Sequenced input: blood. This chain uses TRBV19 with TRBJ1-1; possible D gene TRBD1, 6 bases. CDR3 nucleotides: TGTGCCAGTATGAACAGGGCGAACACTGAAGCTTTCTTT. Residues: CASMNRANTEAFF.